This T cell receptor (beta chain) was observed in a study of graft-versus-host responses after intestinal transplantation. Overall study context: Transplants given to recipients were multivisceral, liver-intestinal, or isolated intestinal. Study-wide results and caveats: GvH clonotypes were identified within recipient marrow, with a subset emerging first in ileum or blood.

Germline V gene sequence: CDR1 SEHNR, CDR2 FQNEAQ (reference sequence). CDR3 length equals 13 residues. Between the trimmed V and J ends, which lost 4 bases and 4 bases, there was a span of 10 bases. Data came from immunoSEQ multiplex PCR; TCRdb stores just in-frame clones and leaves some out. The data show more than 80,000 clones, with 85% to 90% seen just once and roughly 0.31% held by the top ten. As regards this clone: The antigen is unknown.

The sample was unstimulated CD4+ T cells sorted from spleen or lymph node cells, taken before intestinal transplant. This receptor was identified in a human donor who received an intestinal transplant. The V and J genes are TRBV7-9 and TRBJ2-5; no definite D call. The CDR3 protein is CASSSGAGETQYF. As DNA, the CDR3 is TGTGCCAGCAGCTCCGGAGCCGGAGAGACCCAGTACTTC.